This paragraph reports one TCR beta chain. The antigen is not known. Employing constant-segment primers, 5'RACE generated TCR alpha and TCR beta cDNA libraries bearing sample barcodes and UMIs. Via MiXCR, TCRdb re-called the 5' RACE reads, giving one row per CDR3 protein. In the table there are over 150,000 distinct CDR3 sequences, less than 20% of which are singletons. Between the trimmed V and J ends, which lost 0 bases and 0 bases, there was a span of 12 bases. Germline V CDR1 and CDR2: LGHNA, YNFKEQ. The CDR3 is made up of 17 amino acids. This specimen comes from a study of T-cell memory formation after mild COVID-19. Study results and limitations: Unconfirmed was the SARS-CoV-2 specificity of second-wave clones that peaked on day 37. Researchers report contracting CD4+ clones mostly in CM and EM, with CD8+ clones in EMRA. The pre-infection memory compartment contained some responding clones, suggesting cross-reactive memory joined.

Sequencing was performed on PBMCs or a T cell subset sorted from them (not recorded which). V is TRBV4-2 and J is TRBJ1-3, with TRBD1 as a possible D gene (5 bases). This clonotype was obtained from a man aged 18 to 30 who had mild COVID-19 (a few samples of this study predate the infection). Cell type and time point are not known. CDR3 sequence (DNA): TGTGCCAGCAGCCAAGACCGTCAGGGAAGCTCTGGAAACACCATATATTTT. This codes for CASSQDRQGSSGNTIYF.